This record concerns one T cell receptor beta chain sequence. Its antigen remains undetermined. No quality values exist for individual bases; no much larger clone is one base distant. Collaborating institutions collected whole blood in K2EDTA tubes following their own protocols. For TCRbeta analysis, collaborators shipped samples in one of three forms: frozen whole blood, isolated PBMCs, or DNA extracted from either of those sample types. The entry originates in a study of blood T cell repertoires in COVID-19 (dated by TCRdb to the early 2020s). As for the study more broadly: Samples from collaborators originated in the United States, Italy and Spain and spanned both the acute and convalescent phases of COVID-19. The sample metadata nearly always contained a de-identified subject ID, COVID-19 status, age in years and sex. Subjects who had been exposed to COVID-19, were actively infected with it, or had recovered from it provided the deeply sampled blood TCRbeta repertoires that made up the dataset. Samples came from the ongoing ImmuneRACE study (first 160 participants) plus 1,254 subjects from 6 global collaborators. Where available, HLA class I and class II types were obtained from metadata supplied by the sample provider rather than from assay-based typing. The repertoires were released in a freely available public database intended as a resource for research on the immune response to SARS-CoV-2. The prospective study material was composed of cDNA or gDNA derived from T cells, B-cell-depleted T cells, or PBMCs.

General study outcomes and caveats: The amount of clinical and demographic metadata varied by source and participant and was provided uncurated.

The CDR3 measures 13 amino acids from cysteine to phenylalanine. This entry keeps only the CDR3 DNA: 39 bases, framed from base 1. V sheds 4 bases and J sheds 3 bases, leaving 9 bases between their ends. The germline V gene gives CDR1 as SGHRS and CDR2 as YFSETQ. The immunoSEQ Assay, a bias-controlled multiplex PCR, was used to amplify TCRbeta CDR3 regions from genomic DNA. Per the original workflow: The number of nucleated cells in each sample was estimated by amplification of reference gene primers within the assay. To quantify the absolute abundance of each unique TCRbeta CDR3 rearrangement, sequence reads were collapsed and filtered. Productive Simpson clonality was computed per sample as the square root of Simpson's diversity index over productive rearrangements. TCRdb limited this immuneACCESS table to in-frame rearrangements with V and J called. A share of clones is missing; checked studies link under half to unresolved V genes, and the rest is unexplained. Clonal size and the V and J genes are those of that table, whereas D and trimming came from the DNA. For this sample there are tens of thousands of clones; 82% appear just once. 0.95% to 1.5% of the sample comes from the top ten.

Material: peripheral blood. The rearrangement joined TRBV5-1 to TRBJ2-3; a weak D assignment points to TRBD1 (6 bases agree). This TCR was sampled from a woman aged 80 or older with acute or convalescent COVID-19. The DNA sequence is as follows: TGCGCCAGCAGCGGAACAGGGACAGATACGCAGTATTTT. Translated, it gives CASSGTGTDTQYF.